The 30 T cell receptor beta chains below were found in one sample sequenced in a study of blood T cell repertoires in COVID-19. This table comes from immunoSEQ multiplex PCR, and its TCRdb copy is limited to in-frame clones, with some not included. The sample lists some 170,000 clones; about 84% were seen once. Sequencing input: PBMCs or T cells enriched from blood (not recorded which). The source of these receptors is a man in his forties who had recovered from COVID-19.

This clone was counted a single time. This chain joins TRBV6-1 and TRBJ1-2, with D maybe TRBD1 (5 bases). This CDR3 is 14 amino acids long. The germline CDR1 and CDR2 sequences are MNHNS and SASEGT. V lost 1 base and J 8 bases, leaving 14 bases between the germline ends. In DNA form, the CDR3 reads TGTGCCAGCAGTGAAGATGGAAAAGGGGTCGGCTACACCTTC. Its protein product is CASSEDGKGVGYTF.

The J gene is TRBJ1-2, the V gene TRBV19; TRBD1 matches at 9 bases. CDR3 length: 15 amino acids. V dropped 4 bases and J dropped 3; count of bases not matched to a gene: 6. From germline, CDR1 is LNHDA and CDR2 SQIVND (reference sequence). The CDR3 protein is CASSKRDREDYGYTF. CDR3 DNA sequence: TGTGCCAGTAGTAAACGGGACAGGGAAGACTATGGCTACACCTTC.

The V call is TRBV6-4, the J call TRBJ1-2; 11 bases fit TRBD1. In germline, CDR1 is MRHNA, CDR2 SNTAGT. The CDR3 is made up of 16 amino acids. The J segment lost 8 bases and the V segment lost 6 bases, leaving 14 bases of the junction unmatched. The CDR3 protein is CASSPGGTGGLRGYTF. The CDR3 coding sequence is TGTGCCAGCAGCCCGGGGGGGACAGGGGGACTGCGGGGCTACACCTTC.

The genes are TRBV7-9 and TRBJ1-1; D might be TRBD1 (5 bases). The CDR3 runs to 18 residues. Per the germline V gene, CDR1 is SEHNR and CDR2 is FQNEAQ (reference sequence). The V end lost 1 base, the J end lost 3 bases, and 21 bases lay between the germline ends. The CDR3 DNA is TGTGCCAGCAGCTTAGACCCGGGTAGGAGGGGCGACGACACTGAAGCTTTCTTT. Its translation is CASSLDPGRRGDDTEAFF. Based on the CDR3 plus reference TRBV7-9 and TRBJ1-1, the full variable domain is DTGVSQNPRHKITKRGQNVTFRCDPISEHNRLYWYRQTLGQGPEFLTYFQNEAQLEKSRLLSDRFSAERPKGSFSTLEIQRTEQGDSAMYLCASSLDPGRRGDDTEAFFGQGTRLTVV.

This clone has a single count. This chain links TRBV5-1 with TRBJ1-4; a possible D gene is TRBD1 (5 bases). The germline V and J ends were trimmed by 3 bases and 5 bases, with 14 bases remaining between them. This CDR3 comprises 15 residues. Germline lookup yields CDR1 SGHRS and CDR2 YFSETQ. DNA of the CDR3: TGCGCCAGCAGCTGGGGCGCACCAGCGAATGAAAAACTGTTTTTT. As protein: CASSWGAPANEKLFF. Filled out from reference TRBV5-1 and TRBJ1-4, the complete variable domain reads KAGVTQTPRYLIKTRGQQVTLSCSPISGHRSVSWYQQTPGQGLQFLFEYFSETQRNKGNFPGRFSGRQFSNSRSEMNVSTLELGDSALYLCASSWGAPANEKLFFGSGTQLSVL.

V is TRBV30 and J is TRBJ1-6; D unresolved. The CDR3 is 15 residues long. Trimming stripped 4 bases from V and 7 bases from J, with 17 bases between. Per germline, CDR1 GTSNPN and CDR2 SVGIG (reference sequence). The CDR3 region is CAWTISGSLNSPLHF. CDR3 sequence (DNA): TGTGCCTGGACCATTTCAGGAAGCCTAAATTCACCCCTCCACTTT.

In nucleotides, the CDR3 is TGCGCCAGCAGCTTGGGGACTAGCGGGGGGCAGGACAATGAGCAGTTCTTC. Translating gives CASSLGTSGGQDNEQFF. V is TRBV5-1 and J is TRBJ2-1, with 14 positions matching TRBD2. V was clipped by 0 bases and J by 5 bases; unmatched bases: 4. The CDR3 contains 17 residues. The germline V gene encodes CDR1 SGHRS and CDR2 YFSETQ. Using reference TRBV5-1 and TRBJ2-1 for the parts outside the CDR3, the full variable domain is KAGVTQTPRYLIKTRGQQVTLSCSPISGHRSVSWYQQTPGQGLQFLFEYFSETQRNKGNFPGRFSGRQFSNSRSEMNVSTLELGDSALYLCASSLGTSGGQDNEQFFGPGTRLTVL.

J is TRBJ2-5 and V is TRBV7-6; 11 nucleotides align to TRBD2. V lost 6 bases, J lost 3 bases, and 0 bases stayed unmatched. Germline V gene data show CDR1 as SGHVS and CDR2 as FNYEAQ. This CDR3 region has 13 residues. The CDR3 DNA is TGTGCCAGCAGACTAGCGGGGGAAGAGACCCAGTACTTC. Translated: CASRLAGEETQYF.

V and J are TRBV5-1 and TRBJ2-2; 9 bases fit TRBD2. The CDR3 consists of 18 residues. V lost 1 base to trimming and J lost 2 bases; unmatched junction nucleotides: 9. Germline V gives CDR1 SGHRS, CDR2 YFSETQ. The CDR3 DNA reads TGCGCCAGCAGCTTGACATGGCGGGGGGGCCCAAACACCGGGGAGCTGTTTTTT. Residues: CASSLTWRGGPNTGELFF. Variable domain in full (rest from reference TRBV5-1 and TRBJ2-2): KAGVTQTPRYLIKTRGQQVTLSCSPISGHRSVSWYQQTPGQGLQFLFEYFSETQRNKGNFPGRFSGRQFSNSRSEMNVSTLELGDSALYLCASSLTWRGGPNTGELFFGEGSRLTVL.

This sequence joins TRBV10-3 and TRBJ1-3, with D unresolved. V shed 6 bases and J shed 0 bases, with 15 bases lying between them. This CDR3 region has 16 residues. Germline lookup yields CDR1 ENHRY and CDR2 SYGVKD. CDR3 nucleotides: TGTGCCATCAGAGGAGCGGGAAGTTCCTCTGGAAACACCATATATTTT. This gives the protein CAIRGAGSSSGNTIYF.

This rearrangement joins TRBV6-1 to TRBJ2-5, with TRBD2 matching 12 bases. After removal of 3 bases from V and 4 bases from J, the junction contained 6 bases not matched to a gene. The germline V gene encodes CDR1 MNHNS and CDR2 SASEGT. The CDR3 contains 16 residues. The CDR3: CASSDETSGGVETQYF. The CDR3 nucleotides are TGTGCCAGCAGTGATGAGACTAGCGGGGGCGTAGAGACCCAGTACTTC.

The rearrangement joins TRBV18 to TRBJ1-2; D is possibly TRBD1 (5 bases). This CDR3 comprises 13 residues. V lost 6 bases and J 1 base, leaving 9 bases between the germline ends. Germline V gene data show CDR1 as KGHSH and CDR2 as LQKENI. In DNA, the CDR3 is TGTGCCAGCTCGCTGGACATTAACTATGGCTACACCTTC. Encoded protein: CASSLDINYGYTF.

Remarks on this clone: This CDR3 is also generated by other DNA sequences in the sample. The chain combines TRBV24-1 with TRBJ1-1, with unresolved D. The germline V gene has CDR1 KGHDR and CDR2 SFDVKD. Trimming took off 3 bases at V and 4 bases at J, with 5 bases between the two ends. The CDR3 sequence is 12 residues long. This CDR3 is CATSDGGTEAFF. CDR3 coding DNA: TGTGCCACCAGTGATGGCGGCACTGAAGCTTTCTTT.

This chain uses TRBV7-2 with TRBJ1-6; D gene unclear. The V end lost 3 bases, the J end lost 7 bases, and 19 bases lay between the germline ends. This CDR3 is 17 amino acids long. Per germline, CDR1 SGHTA and CDR2 FQGNSA. The CDR3 DNA sequence: TGTGCCAGCAGCTTCGAGCCGGGAGGGTGGATGAATTCACCCCTCCACTTT. Translation: CASSFEPGGWMNSPLHF.

The V and J genes are TRBV5-1 and TRBJ1-2, with TRBD1 as a possible D gene (5 bases). There are 13 residues in the CDR3. Germline V gives CDR1 SGHRS, CDR2 YFSETQ. V gave up 2 bases and J gave up 6 bases, with 11 bases separating them. As DNA, the CDR3 is TGCGCCAGCAGCTTACATCAGGGAAATGGCTACACCTTC. Protein: CASSLHQGNGYTF.

This clone is a singleton in its sample. The chain employs TRBV19 and TRBJ2-1; 8 nucleotides agree with TRBD2. J was trimmed by 8 bases and V by 6 bases; bases with no gene match: 9. Looked up from germline, CDR1 is LNHDA and CDR2 is SQIVND (reference sequence). The CDR3 totals 14 residues. The CDR3 loop reads CASRKRGGRDEQFF. DNA for the CDR3: TGTGCCAGTAGGAAACGGGGGGGCAGAGATGAGCAGTTCTTC.

The V and J genes are TRBV6-5 and TRBJ1-6; no reliable D call. Germline assignment: CDR1 MNHEY and CDR2 SVGAGI. The ends were cut back, 7 bases at V and 8 bases at J, with 12 bases in the middle. This CDR3 region has 13 residues. For the CDR3, the DNA is TGTGCCAGCAAGAGGCTTGAGGATTCACCCCTCCACTTT. Translated: CASKRLEDSPLHF.

The V and J genes are TRBV2 and TRBJ1-2, with D possibly being TRBD1 (6 bases). Per the germline V gene, CDR1 is SNHLY and CDR2 is FYNNEI. The CDR3 contains 15 residues. With 6 bases removed from V and 4 bases from J, the gap between germline ends came to 18 bases. CDR3 loop: CASSRDIQGGYGYTF. The CDR3 DNA follows: TGTGCCAGCAGCCGGGATATTCAAGGGGGCTATGGCTACACCTTC.

The chain has TRBV30 and TRBJ2-3, with D possibly matching TRBD2 (6 bases). Germline loops: CDR1 GTSNPN, CDR2 SVGIG (reference sequence). The CDR3 has 12 residues. CDR3: CLAGTYTDTQYF. The CDR3 DNA reads as TGTCTGGCCGGGACTTACACAGATACGCAGTATTTT.

The chain couples TRBV6-5 to TRBJ2-2, with D uncertain. V gave up 2 bases and J gave up 6 bases, with 10 bases separating them. The CDR3 contains 14 residues. Germline CDR1 MNHEY, CDR2 SVGAGI. The DNA for the CDR3 is TGTGCCAGCAGTTACGGGCCAGCATCCGGGGAGCTGTTTTTT. Encoded protein: CASSYGPASGELFF.

The genes are TRBV7-9 and TRBJ1-2; D ambiguous. Trimming shortened V by 5 bases and J by 4 bases, and 14 bases separated the two germline ends. Germline V gene data show CDR1 as SEHNR and CDR2 as FQNEAQ (reference sequence). This CDR3 is built from 14 residues. CDR3 nucleotide sequence: TGTGCCAGCAGCATTGACGGGGTGGGCTATGGCTACACCTTC. Protein sequence: CASSIDGVGYGYTF.

CDR3 bases: TGCGCCAGCAGTCATGGGACAGGGCGGAACCTTGACAATGAGCAGTTCTTC. Its protein is CASSHGTGRNLDNEQFF. The genes are TRBV4-1 and TRBJ2-1; TRBD1 matches 9 bases. The CDR3 runs to 17 residues. Germline loops: CDR1 MGHRA, CDR2 YSYEKL. The trim removed 6 bases at V and 5 bases at J, leaving 14 bases unmatched.

The chain recombines TRBV19 with TRBJ1-2; D is perhaps TRBD1 (5 bases). Germline loops: CDR1 LNHDA, CDR2 SQIVND (reference sequence). There are 14 residues in the CDR3. Trimming left V 0 bases short and J 2 bases short, with 7 bases between. CDR3 amino acids: CASSIDRQNYGYTF. CDR3 coding DNA: TGTGCCAGTAGTATAGACCGACAGAACTATGGCTACACCTTC.

The V call is TRBV7-3, the J call TRBJ2-5; perhaps TRBD2 as D (5 bases). Trimming removed 5 bases from V and 2 bases from J, with 12 bases in between. This CDR3 region has 14 residues. Per the germline V gene, CDR1 is SGHTA and CDR2 is FQGTGA. CDR3 sequence reads: CASSPGGKQETQYF. The CDR3 DNA reads TGTGCCAGCAGCCCCGGAGGCAAGCAAGAGACCCAGTACTTC.

This clone has only a few counts. The chain has TRBV10-1 and TRBJ1-6; 9 bases agree with TRBD1. The V gene end was trimmed by 6 bases and the J gene end by 14 bases; junction bases not matched to a gene: 14. The germline V gene has CDR1 WNHNN and CDR2 SYGVQD (reference sequence). The CDR3 has 15 residues. CDR3 nucleotides: TGCGCCAGCAGCATAGGACAGGGGCCCCGAAAGACCCTCCACTTT. This codes for CASSIGQGPRKTLHF.

On this clone itself: The same CDR3 can be traced to other DNA sequences in this sample. V is TRBV3-1 (or the pseudogene TRBV3-2) and J is TRBJ1-2; no reliable D call. V shed 0 bases and J shed 5 bases, with 10 bases lying between them. The CDR3 extends over 14 amino acids. Germline values: CDR1 LGHDT, CDR2 YNNKEL (reference sequence). The CDR3 protein is CASSQDTGIYGYTF. In nucleotides, the CDR3 is TGTGCCAGCAGCCAAGATACGGGAATTTATGGCTACACCTTC.

The chain recombines TRBV11-2 with TRBJ2-3; D uncertain. Between the trimmed V and J ends, which lost 1 base and 3 bases, there was a span of 8 bases. CDR3 size: 14 residues. In germline, CDR1 is SGHAT, CDR2 FQNNGV. In DNA form, the CDR3 reads TGTGCCAGCAGCTTAGGTCCCCGGACAGATACGCAGTATTTT. Amino acids: CASSLGPRTDTQYF.

This chain links TRBV3-1 (or the pseudogene TRBV3-2) with TRBJ2-3, with 9 bases identical to TRBD1. This CDR3 has 16 amino acids. V was clipped by 0 bases and J by 4 bases; unmatched bases: 5. Per germline, CDR1 LGHDT and CDR2 YNNKEL (reference sequence). CDR3 region: CASSQDGTGSADTQYF. The CDR3 nucleotides read TGTGCCAGCAGCCAAGACGGGACAGGGTCCGCAGATACGCAGTATTTT.

The V call is TRBV5-5, the J call TRBJ1-5, with D tentatively TRBD1 (5 bases). The germline V gene has CDR1 SGHKS and CDR2 YYEKEE (reference sequence). The CDR3 runs to 16 residues. V lost 1 base, J lost 0 bases, and 11 bases lay in between. CDR3 nucleotides: TGTGCCAGCAGCTTGAGCCGGGACTATAGCAATCAGCCCCAGCATTTT. Protein sequence: CASSLSRDYSNQPQHF. The whole variable domain, filled in from reference TRBV5-5 and TRBJ1-5, reads DAGVTQSPTHLIKTRGQQVTLRCSPISGHKSVSWYQQVLGQGPQFIFQYYEKEERGRGNFPDRFSARQFPNYSSELNVNALLLGDSALYLCASSLSRDYSNQPQHFGDGTRLSIL.

J is TRBJ1-4 and V is TRBV5-4, with 8 nucleotides matching TRBD1. The CDR3 covers 15 residues. V shed 9 bases and J 2 bases; nucleotides not matched to a gene: 9. Germline V gene lookup returns CDR1 SGHNT and CDR2 YYREEE (reference sequence). The chain's CDR3 is CATSGQGLTNEKLFF. The DNA of the CDR3 is TGTGCCACCTCCGGACAGGGTCTTACTAATGAAAAACTGTTTTTT.